This record concerns one TCR beta chain sequence. The CDR3 totals 15 residues. The V gene lost 5 bases and the J gene lost 4 bases, with 15 bases spanning the gap. CDR1 is WSHSY and CDR2 is SAAADI in the germline V gene. The assay was carried out at the deep level. Profiling relied on immunoSEQ multiplex PCR, and the TCRdb table lists in-frame clones only, not all of them. The repertoire consists of a few hundred thousand clones, with 75% to 80% occurring once and the leading ten covering 12%. This entry comes from a study of shared clonotypes between healthy human individuals. This TCR was recovered from a woman between 40 and 50 years old in good health. Some clones in this sample may be carry-over from other donors' samples. This rearrangement joins TRBV10-2 to TRBJ1-5; D unclear. Material: PBMCs. The CDR3 here is CASSLGAWENQPQHF. The CDR3 DNA sequence: TGCGCCAGCAGTTTAGGTGCTTGGGAAAATCAGCCCCAGCATTTT.